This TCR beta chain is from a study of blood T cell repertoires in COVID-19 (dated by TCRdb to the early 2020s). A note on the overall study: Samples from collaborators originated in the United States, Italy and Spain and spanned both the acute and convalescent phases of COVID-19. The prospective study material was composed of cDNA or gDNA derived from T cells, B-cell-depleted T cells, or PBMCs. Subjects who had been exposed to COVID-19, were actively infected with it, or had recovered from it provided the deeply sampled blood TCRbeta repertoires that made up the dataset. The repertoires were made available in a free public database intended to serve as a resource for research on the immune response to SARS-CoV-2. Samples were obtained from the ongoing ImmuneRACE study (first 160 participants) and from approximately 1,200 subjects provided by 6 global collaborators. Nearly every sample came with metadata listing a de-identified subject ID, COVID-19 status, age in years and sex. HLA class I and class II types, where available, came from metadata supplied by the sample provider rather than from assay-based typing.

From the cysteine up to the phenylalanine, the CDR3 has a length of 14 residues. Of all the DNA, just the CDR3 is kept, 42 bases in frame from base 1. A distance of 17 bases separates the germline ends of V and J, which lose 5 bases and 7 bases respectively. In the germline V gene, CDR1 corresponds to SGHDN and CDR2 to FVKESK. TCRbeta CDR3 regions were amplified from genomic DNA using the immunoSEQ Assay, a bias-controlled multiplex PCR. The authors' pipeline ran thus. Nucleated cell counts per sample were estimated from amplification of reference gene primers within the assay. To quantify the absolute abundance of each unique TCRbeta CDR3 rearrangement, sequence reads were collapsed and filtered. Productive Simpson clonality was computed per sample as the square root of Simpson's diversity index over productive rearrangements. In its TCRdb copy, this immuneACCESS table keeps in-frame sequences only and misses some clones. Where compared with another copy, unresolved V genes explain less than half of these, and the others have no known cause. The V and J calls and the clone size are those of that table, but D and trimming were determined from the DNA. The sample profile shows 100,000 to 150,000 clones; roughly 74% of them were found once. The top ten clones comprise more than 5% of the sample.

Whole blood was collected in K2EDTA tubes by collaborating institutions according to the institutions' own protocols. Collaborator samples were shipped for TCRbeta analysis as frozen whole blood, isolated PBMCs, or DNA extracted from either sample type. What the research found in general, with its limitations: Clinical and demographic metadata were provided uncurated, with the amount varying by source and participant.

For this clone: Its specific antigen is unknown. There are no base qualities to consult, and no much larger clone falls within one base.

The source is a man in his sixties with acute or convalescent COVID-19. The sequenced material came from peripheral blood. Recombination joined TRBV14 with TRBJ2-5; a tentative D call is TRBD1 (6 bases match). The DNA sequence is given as TGTGCCAGCAGCATTACAGGGAACTCAGGGACCCAGTACTTC. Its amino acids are CASSITGNSGTQYF.